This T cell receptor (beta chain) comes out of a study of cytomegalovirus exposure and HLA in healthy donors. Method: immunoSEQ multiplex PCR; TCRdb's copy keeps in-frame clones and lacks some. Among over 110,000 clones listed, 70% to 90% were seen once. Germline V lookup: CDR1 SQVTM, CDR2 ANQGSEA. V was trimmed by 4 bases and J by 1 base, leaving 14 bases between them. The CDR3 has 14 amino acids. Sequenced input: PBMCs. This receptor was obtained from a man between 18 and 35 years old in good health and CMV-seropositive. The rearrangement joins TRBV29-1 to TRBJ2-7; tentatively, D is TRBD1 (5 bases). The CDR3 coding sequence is TGCAGCGTTGGAAGGGGAACAGGTTCCTACGAGCAGTACTTC. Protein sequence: CSVGRGTGSYEQYF.